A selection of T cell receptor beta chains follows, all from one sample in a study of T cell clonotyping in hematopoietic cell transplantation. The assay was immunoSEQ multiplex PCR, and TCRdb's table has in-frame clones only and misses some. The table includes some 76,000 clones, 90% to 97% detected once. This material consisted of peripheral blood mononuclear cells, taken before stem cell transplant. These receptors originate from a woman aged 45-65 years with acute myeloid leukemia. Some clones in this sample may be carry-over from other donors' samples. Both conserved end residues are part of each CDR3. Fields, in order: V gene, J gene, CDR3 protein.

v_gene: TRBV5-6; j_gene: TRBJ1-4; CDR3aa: CASSSEQGFEKLFF
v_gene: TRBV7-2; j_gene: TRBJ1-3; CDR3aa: CASSPGGSGNTIYF
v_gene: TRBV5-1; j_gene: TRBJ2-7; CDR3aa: CASSSGPPTYEQYF
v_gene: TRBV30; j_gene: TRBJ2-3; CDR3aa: CAWRSEVTSTDTQYF
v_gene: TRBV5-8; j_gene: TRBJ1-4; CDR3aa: CASSFSGTSDEKLFF
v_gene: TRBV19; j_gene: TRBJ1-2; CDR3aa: CASSIQVDSYGYTF
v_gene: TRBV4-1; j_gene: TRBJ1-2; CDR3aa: CASSPSPSTPRDDGYTF
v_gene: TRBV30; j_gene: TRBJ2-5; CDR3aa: CAWSVQMQETQYF
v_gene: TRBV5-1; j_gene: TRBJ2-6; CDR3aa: CASSFPDRGQSSGANVLTF
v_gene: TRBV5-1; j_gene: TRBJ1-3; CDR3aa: CASSLGDFRGSGNTIYF
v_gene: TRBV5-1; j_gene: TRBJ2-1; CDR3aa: CASSFPAGQNNEQFF
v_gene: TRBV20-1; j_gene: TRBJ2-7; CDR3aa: CSATDRFEQYF
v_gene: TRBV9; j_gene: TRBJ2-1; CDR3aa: CASSVDGRGAYNEQFF
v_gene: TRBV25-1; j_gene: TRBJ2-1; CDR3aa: CASSLAGRTYNEQFF
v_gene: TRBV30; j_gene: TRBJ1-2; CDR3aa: CAWSVSEAYTF
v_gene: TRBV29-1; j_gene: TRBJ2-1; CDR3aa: CSVDPARTNEQFF
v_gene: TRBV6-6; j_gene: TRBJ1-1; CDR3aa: CASSYPGQPNTEAFF
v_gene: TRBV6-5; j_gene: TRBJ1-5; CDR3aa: CASSYSAGQPQHF
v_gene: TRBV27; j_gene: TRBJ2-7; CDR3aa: CASSLGLDYEQYF
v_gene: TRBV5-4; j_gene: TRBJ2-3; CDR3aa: CASSLDGGASTDTQYF
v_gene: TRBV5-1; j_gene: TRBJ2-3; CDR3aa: CASSLVPGGLIDTQYF
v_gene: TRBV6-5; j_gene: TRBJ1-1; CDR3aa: CASSYNPDNSEAFF
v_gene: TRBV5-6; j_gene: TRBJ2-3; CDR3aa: CASSLPGTPPDTQYF
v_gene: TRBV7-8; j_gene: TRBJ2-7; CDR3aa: CASSNPDRVVYEQYF
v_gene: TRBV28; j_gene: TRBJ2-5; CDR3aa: CASSLAQFQETQYF
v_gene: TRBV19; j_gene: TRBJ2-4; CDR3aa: CASRPAGGPNIQYF
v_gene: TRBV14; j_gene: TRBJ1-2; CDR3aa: CASSQNRDALYGYTF
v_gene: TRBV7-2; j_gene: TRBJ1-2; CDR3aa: CASSLGPRRGVYGYTF
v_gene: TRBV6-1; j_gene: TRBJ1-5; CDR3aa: CASSVVDNQPQHF